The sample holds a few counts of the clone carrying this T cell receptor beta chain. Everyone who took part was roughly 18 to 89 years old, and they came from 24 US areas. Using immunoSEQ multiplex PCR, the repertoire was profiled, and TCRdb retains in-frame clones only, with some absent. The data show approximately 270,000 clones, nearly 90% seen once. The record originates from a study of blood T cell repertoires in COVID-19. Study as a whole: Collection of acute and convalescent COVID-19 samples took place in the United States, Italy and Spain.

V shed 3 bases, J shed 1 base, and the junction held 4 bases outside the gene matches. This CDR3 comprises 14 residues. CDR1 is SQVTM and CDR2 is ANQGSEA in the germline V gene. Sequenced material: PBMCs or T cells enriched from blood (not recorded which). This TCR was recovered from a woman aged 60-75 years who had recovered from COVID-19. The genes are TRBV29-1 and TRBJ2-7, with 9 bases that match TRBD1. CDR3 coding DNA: TGCAGCGTTGATACGGGGACAGGGTCCTACGAGCAGTACTTC. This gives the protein CSVDTGTGSYEQYF.